This TCR beta chain was profiled in a study of T cell changes during pregnancy in multiple sclerosis. The assay was immunoSEQ multiplex PCR, and TCRdb's table has in-frame clones only and misses some. Of fewer than 85,000 clones in the sample, roughly 92% were seen once. This clonotype was obtained from a female donor in good health, enrolled as a control in a pregnancy study. This specimen consisted of peripheral blood, obtained in the third trimester of pregnancy.

DNA for the CDR3: TGTGCCAGCAGTTTATCGTTCGGGGGGGAGCTGTTTTTT. It specifies CASSLSFGGELFF. The gene calls are TRBV27 and TRBJ2-2; D ambiguous. Germline lookup yields CDR1 MNHEY and CDR2 SMNVEV (reference sequence). The CDR3 is 13 residues long. Deletions cut 0 bases from V and 8 bases from J, with 7 bases between.